These T cell receptor beta chains were read from a single sample in a study of blood T cell repertoires in COVID-19. Clones were read by immunoSEQ multiplex PCR, and TCRdb kept only the in-frame ones, dropping some. This sample has about 59,000 clones, with around four fifths found just once. Sequenced material: peripheral blood. All receptors come from a woman of 80 years or more with acute or convalescent COVID-19. Each CDR3 is given with its conserved first and last residue. The D gene is left open where the match is weak. The size entry is marked missing in some rows and otherwise reads once, few, many or a size class.

v_call	d_call	j_call	clone_size	cdr3_aa	cdr3_nt
TRBV15	TRBD1	TRBJ1-1	once	CATSRGQGMVTEAFF	TGTGCCACCAGCAGAGGACAGGGGATGGTCACTGAAGCTTTCTTT
TRBV7-2	.	TRBJ1-1	.	CASSLDRNTEAFF	TGTGCCAGCAGCTTAGATCGGAACACTGAAGCTTTCTTT
TRBV4-1	.	TRBJ1-1	.	CASSQPQGGTEAFF	TGCGCCAGCAGCCAACCTCAGGGAGGTACTGAAGCTTTCTTT
TRBV19	.	TRBJ1-1	once	CASSIRQEHTEAFF	TGTGCCAGTAGTATCAGACAAGAGCACACTGAAGCTTTCTTT
TRBV5-5	.	TRBJ1-1	.	CASSPVVGWARSPEAFF	TGTGCCAGCAGCCCGGTGGTTGGCTGGGCAAGAAGCCCTGAAGCTTTCTTT
TRBV6-6	.	TRBJ2-7	few	CASSQGRGANF	TGTGCCAGCAGCCAAGGGCGCGGGGCTAACTTC
TRBV11-3	.	TRBJ2-2	.	CASSPLANTGELFF	TGTGCCAGCAGCCCCCTGGCTAACACCGGGGAGCTGTTTTTT
TRBV7-2	.	TRBJ1-2	.	CASSDSLWGYTF	TGTGCCAGCAGCGACAGCCTGTGGGGCTACACCTTC
TRBV7-3	.	TRBJ2-1	.	CASSRAGGYNEQFF	TGTGCCAGCAGCCGGGCAGGGGGGTACAATGAGCAGTTCTTC
TRBV3-1/TRBV3-2	.	TRBJ2-3	.	CASSQTLQRDTQYF	TGTGCCAGCAGCCAAACACTCCAGAGGGATACGCAGTATTTT
TRBV7-3	TRBD2	TRBJ2-1	.	CASSLLASGYNEQFF	TGTGCCAGCAGCTTGTTGGCTAGCGGCTACAATGAGCAGTTCTTC
TRBV10-2	.	TRBJ2-5	.	CASSPTLRETQYF	TGCGCCAGCTCTCCGACATTGCGAGAGACCCAGTACTTC
TRBV7-6	TRBD1	TRBJ1-1	.	CASSPRGRGLSEAFF	TGTGCCAGCAGCCCAAGGGGCAGGGGGCTTTCTGAAGCTTTCTTT
TRBV3-1/TRBV3-2	TRBD1	TRBJ2-5	.	CASSPSTGGGTETQYF	TGTGCCAGCAGCCCCAGTACAGGGGGCGGGACAGAGACCCAGTACTTC
TRBV7-2	TRBD1	TRBJ2-1	.	CASSLGGTGGSREQFF	TGTGCCAGCAGCTTAGGAGGGACAGGGGGCTCGAGGGAGCAGTTCTTC
TRBV6-5	TRBD1	TRBJ2-7	.	CASSSNSGTGTYEQYF	TGTGCCAGCAGTTCTAACTCCGGGACAGGGACCTACGAGCAGTACTTC
TRBV28	.	TRBJ1-2	.	CATNDFEGYTF	TGTGCCACCAACGACTTTGAAGGCTACACCTTC
TRBV7-9	TRBD2	TRBJ2-1	.	CASSLVGGPANEQFF	TGTGCCAGCAGCTTAGTGGGAGGGCCGGCCAATGAGCAGTTCTTC
TRBV7-9	.	TRBJ1-6	.	CASSLGGTGLSYNSPLHF	TGTGCCAGCAGCTTAGGTGGAACGGGACTCTCCTATAATTCACCCCTCCACTTT
TRBV27	TRBD1	TRBJ1-3	few	CASRQTGAGNTIYF	TGTGCCAGCAGACAAACAGGGGCTGGAAACACCATATATTTT
TRBV5-1	TRBD1	TRBJ2-5	.	CASSLTGGKETQYF	TGCGCCAGCAGCCTGACAGGGGGTAAGGAGACCCAGTACTTC
TRBV6-2/TRBV6-3	.	TRBJ1-5	.	CASSYRQGGQPQHF	TGTGCCAGCAGTTACAGGCAGGGAGGCCAGCCCCAGCATTTT
TRBV7-6	TRBD2	TRBJ2-1	.	CASSSIPRLAGSVDEQFF	TGTGCCAGCAGCTCGATTCCTAGACTAGCGGGAAGTGTAGATGAGCAGTTCTTC
TRBV18	.	TRBJ2-7	.	CASSSLGGGPYEQYF	TGTGCCAGCTCCTCATTGGGCGGGGGCCCCTACGAGCAGTACTTC
TRBV7-3	TRBD1	TRBJ2-7	.	CASSLLGGTGHEQYF	TGTGCCAGCAGCCTGCTTGGGGGGACAGGCCACGAGCAGTACTTC
TRBV27	.	TRBJ1-2	.	CASSSLYTSGGYTF	TGTGCCAGCAGTTCCCTATATACTTCCGGTGGCTACACCTTC
TRBV7-9	.	TRBJ1-4	once	CASSYDGVNNEKLFF	TGTGCCAGCAGCTACGACGGGGTAAATAATGAAAAACTGTTTTTT
TRBV9	TRBD2	TRBJ2-3	.	CASSVGVGLAGDTQYF	TGTGCCAGCAGCGTCGGGGTCGGACTAGCTGGCGATACGCAGTATTTT
TRBV28	.	TRBJ1-5	.	CASSFGSLTGHRHF	TGTGCCAGCAGTTTTGGGTCCCTTACAGGGCATAGGCATTTT
TRBV27	.	TRBJ2-7	.	CASSLTLGRDLYEQYF	TGTGCCAGCAGTCTTACCCTTGGCAGGGATCTGTACGAGCAGTACTTC
TRBV7-2	.	TRBJ2-3	.	CASSSRQGGQYF	TGTGCCAGCAGCTCCCGACAGGGAGGGCAGTATTTT
TRBV9	TRBD2	TRBJ2-2	.	CASSVAGGSTGELFF	TGTGCCAGCAGCGTAGCGGGAGGAAGCACCGGGGAGCTGTTTTTT
TRBV9	.	TRBJ1-6	.	CASSDRVNSPLHF	TGTGCCAGCAGCGACAGGGTTAATTCACCCCTCCACTTT